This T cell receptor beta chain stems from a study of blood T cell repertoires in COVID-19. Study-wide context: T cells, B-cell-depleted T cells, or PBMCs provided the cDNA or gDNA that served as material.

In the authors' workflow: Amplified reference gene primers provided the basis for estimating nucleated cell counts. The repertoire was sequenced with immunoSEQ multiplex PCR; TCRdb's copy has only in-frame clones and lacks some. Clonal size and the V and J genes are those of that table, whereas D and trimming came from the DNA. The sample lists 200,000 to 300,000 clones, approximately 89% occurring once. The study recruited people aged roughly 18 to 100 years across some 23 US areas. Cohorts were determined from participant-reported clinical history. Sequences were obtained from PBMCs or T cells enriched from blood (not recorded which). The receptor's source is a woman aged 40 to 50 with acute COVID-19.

Here the CDR3 DNA reads TGCGCCAGCAGTGAGTCGACAGCCTATAGCTCCTACGAGCAGTACTTC. It codes for CASSESTAYSSYEQYF. The V and J genes are TRBV10-2 and TRBJ2-7, with D maybe TRBD1 (5 bases). The germline V gene has CDR1 WSHSY and CDR2 SAAADI. V was clipped by 0 bases and J by 0 bases, with 12 bases between them. This CDR3 spans 16 amino acids.